Here is one T cell receptor beta chain with its context. The sample belongs to a study of T cells in Graves' hyperthyroidism and ophthalmopathy. The V gene's germline CDR1 is MGHDK and CDR2 SYGVNS. This CDR3 is built from 13 residues. V lost 8 bases to trimming and J lost 6 bases; unmatched junction nucleotides: 8. Amplified regions were TCR beta CDR3 sequences from RNA transcripts. HTBI primers were employed in a first-round RT-PCR of the TCR CDR3. TCRdb analysed the multiplex PCR reads with MiXCR anew, one entry per CDR3 protein. The repertoire holds approximately 560,000 distinct CDR3 sequences, with under 60% as singletons. A lack of ophthalmopathy progression within 18 months defined stable Graves' hyperthyroidism.

The specimen was peripheral blood or thyroid tissue (not recorded which). This sequence joins TRBV25-1 and TRBJ2-7, with 9 bases aligning to TRBD2. The sequence was collected from a woman in her late teens or twenties with Graves' hyperthyroidism. CDR3 sequence (DNA): TGTGCCAGCGTGAGGGAGCGGGAGGTCGAGCAGTACTTC. Translated: CASVREREVEQYF.